The following is a T cell receptor (beta chain) sequence with its context. The sample comes from a study of T cell responses to AZD1222 COVID-19 vaccine. Here immunoSEQ multiplex PCR was the method, and the copy in TCRdb shows in-frame clones only, minus some. Among just under 150,000 clones listed, roughly 90% were seen once. The input for sequencing was peripheral blood, taken 28 days after the second dose of the MenACWY control vaccine. This receptor was obtained from an adult who received the MenACWY meningococcal vaccine as a control.

CDR3 sequence (DNA): TGTGCCAGCAGCCAAGGGGGCCTGAGCTATGGCTACACCTTC. Encoded protein: CASSQGGLSYGYTF. This chain connects TRBV4-2 to TRBJ1-2; tentative D call: TRBD1 (5 bases). Germline CDR1 is LGHNA and CDR2 is YNFKEQ. Trimming took off 1 base at V and 4 bases at J, with 10 bases between the two ends. This CDR3 is 14 amino acids long.